The sequence of this TCR beta chain was determined in a study of shared clonotypes between healthy human individuals. Study background: Each donor's CD4 naive and CD4 memory cells filled three plates apiece, CD8 naive two, and CD8 memory one.

This table comes from immunoSEQ multiplex PCR, and its TCRdb copy is limited to in-frame clones, with some not included. This sample has about 2.4 million clones, with over 85% found just once. Germline lookup yields CDR1 SGHNT and CDR2 YYREEE (reference sequence). V gave up 4 bases and J gave up 9 bases; unmatched junction bases: 9. This CDR3 is built from 14 residues. Naive CD4+ cells were CD45RA-selected; the remaining cells were memory. A single count supports this clone. This TCR was sampled from a man between 18 and 35 years old in good health. Some clones in this sample may be carry-over from other donors' samples. The rearrangement links TRBV5-4 to TRBJ2-1; 8 nucleotides match TRBD2. Sequencing used naive CD4+ T cells from PBMCs. Subset reported: CD45RA+ positively selected. CDR3 DNA: TGTGCCAGCAGCCAACCCGGGACTAGTCTTGAGCAGTTCTTC. Translating gives CASSQPGTSLEQFF.